Each of the 5 T cell receptor beta chains below was sequenced from the same sample in a study of OX40 agonist ivuxolimab in advanced cancers. The assay was immunoSEQ multiplex PCR, and TCRdb's table has in-frame clones only and misses some. Found here are about 7,900 clones, about 90% of them singletons; the top ten hold 25% to 35%. The sample here was CD4+ or CD8+ T cells sorted from blood, taken in a trial of the OX40 agonist ivuxolimab. Receptors were obtained from an adult with an advanced solid tumor such as melanoma, head and neck, liver or kidney cancer.

The J gene is TRBJ2-7, the V gene TRBV5-1, with D maybe TRBD1 (5 bases). The CDR3 loop spans 15 amino acids. The V and J ends lost 0 bases and 4 bases respectively, with 14 bases between them. Germline values: CDR1 SGHRS, CDR2 YFSETQ. The CDR3 protein is CASSLVAGKMYEQYF. The CDR3 coding sequence is TGCGCCAGCAGCTTGGTGGCAGGGAAGATGTACGAGCAGTACTTC.

This clone has a handful of counts. This sequence joins TRBV7-9 and TRBJ2-5, with TRBD1 as a possible D gene (5 bases). V gave up 1 base and J gave up 3 bases, with 12 bases separating them. There are 15 residues in the CDR3. Germline V CDR1 and CDR2: SEHNR, FQNEAQ (reference sequence). The CDR3 DNA is TGTGCCAGCAGCTTAGGGGGTATAGGGGAAGAGACCCAGTACTTC. This codes for CASSLGGIGEETQYF.

This chain links TRBV15 with TRBJ2-7, with D possibly being TRBD1 or TRBD2 (6 bases each). Trimming took 1 base from V and 0 from J, leaving 10 bases between them. CDR1 and CDR2 from the germline V gene are LNHNV and YYDKDF (reference sequence). There are 15 residues in the CDR3. The CDR3 DNA follows: TGTGCCACCAGCAGAGTAGAGGGGGGCTCCTACGAGCAGTACTTC. Residues: CATSRVEGGSYEQYF.

The rearrangement links TRBV5-6 to TRBJ2-1; maybe TRBD2 (6 bases). Trimming removed 0 bases from V and 9 bases from J, with 10 bases in between. CDR1 SGHDT and CDR2 YYEEEE come from the germline V gene. This CDR3 is 13 amino acids long. CDR3 sequence (DNA): TGTGCCAGCAGCTTGGGACTAGTGGGTGAGCAGTTCTTC. Amino acids: CASSLGLVGEQFF.

This chain links TRBV7-3 with TRBJ2-5; perhaps TRBD1 as D (5 bases). Between the trimmed V and J ends, which lost 1 base and 1 base, there was a span of 10 bases. The V gene's germline CDR1 is SGHTA and CDR2 FQGTGA. CDR3 length equals 15 residues. The DNA of the CDR3 is TGTGCCAGCAGCTTAATTGGGGCGGTCCAAGAGACCCAGTACTTC. Its translation: CASSLIGAVQETQYF.